This TCR beta chain was sequenced for a study of blood T cell repertoires in COVID-19 (dated by TCRdb to 2018 to 2020). Study-level background: Samples from collaborators originated in the United States, Italy and Spain and spanned both the acute and convalescent phases of COVID-19. Where available, HLA class I and class II types were obtained from metadata supplied by the sample provider rather than from assay-based typing. The repertoires were released in a freely available public database meant as a resource for research on the immune response to SARS-CoV-2. The prospective study material was composed of cDNA or gDNA derived from T cells, B-cell-depleted T cells, or PBMCs. The samples were drawn from the first 160 participants of the ongoing ImmuneRACE study and from 1,254 subjects provided by 6 global collaborators. Deeply sampled blood TCRbeta repertoires from subjects exposed to, actively infected with, or recovered from COVID-19 were included in the dataset. A de-identified subject ID, COVID-19 status, age in years and sex were almost always included in the sample metadata. The paper as a whole reports these results and caveats: The amount of clinical and demographic metadata varied by source and participant and was provided uncurated.

With respect to this clone: Its antigen is unknown. The record has no base qualities; no much larger clone is one base away.

TCRbeta CDR3 regions were amplified from genomic DNA by means of the immunoSEQ Assay, a bias-controlled multiplex PCR. The authors' pipeline ran thus. The number of nucleated cells in each sample was estimated by amplification of reference gene primers within the assay. To quantify the absolute abundance of each unique TCRbeta CDR3 rearrangement, sequence reads were collapsed and filtered. Productive Simpson clonality was computed per sample as the square root of Simpson's diversity index over productive rearrangements. TCRdb mirrors the immuneACCESS table, restricted to in-frame sequences. Some clones are absent from its copies; in checked studies, under half trace to an unresolved V gene, and the reason for the others is unknown. From that table come the V and J calls and clone size; the DNA was used to work out D and trimming. Recorded for this sample are around 130,000 clones; around 85% of them occurred a single time. The ten top clones hold 2.5% to 3% of the sample.

Whole blood was collected in K2EDTA tubes by collaborating institutions according to the institutions' own protocols. For TCRbeta analysis, collaborators shipped samples in one of three forms: frozen whole blood, isolated PBMCs, or DNA extracted from either of those sample types. This receptor was identified in a man aged 50-60 years with acute or convalescent COVID-19. The sample comprised peripheral blood.

The DNA sequence is given as TGCGCCAGCAGCATCGGGACAGGGGACGATACGCAGTATTTT. Its product reads: CASSIGTGDDTQYF. The rearrangement combines TRBV5-1 with TRBJ2-3; 10 central bases correspond to TRBD1. Taken from cysteine to phenylalanine, the CDR3 has 14 residues. Only CDR3 DNA is held: 42 bases, read in frame from base 1. Here V drops 4 bases and J drops 6 bases, and the junction holds 5 bases not matched to any gene. The CDR1 and CDR2 encoded by the germline V gene are SGHRS and YFSETQ.